This TCR beta chain is from a study of radiation and T cells in renal cell carcinoma. Libraries were prepared by immunoSEQ multiplex PCR; TCRdb keeps only in-frame clonotypes and omits some of them. The sample has approximately 25,000 clones, approximately 54% seen once. Treatment indicated: treatment-naive control, cytoreductive nephrectomy. This clone has a handful of counts. Germline V gene data show CDR1 as SGHTA and CDR2 as FQGNSA. The CDR3 runs 15 residues. Trimming removed 1 base at V and 0 bases at J, with 6 bases between. This clonotype originated in a human donor with renal cell carcinoma. The specimen was tumor tissue, collected from a patient whose treatment was nephrectomy without radiotherapy. The chain links TRBV7-2 to TRBJ2-2; D gene ambiguous. CDR3 loop: CASSLVAANTGELFF. CDR3 sequence (DNA): TGTGCCAGCAGCTTAGTGGCAGCGAACACCGGGGAGCTGTTTTTT.